This record looks at one T cell receptor (beta chain) sequence and its context. Original processing notes: Reference gene primers were amplified, and this amplification served to estimate nucleated cell counts. Some clones are missing from TCRdb's copy, which holds only in-frame ones; the method was immunoSEQ multiplex PCR. V and J calls and clone size follow that table, whereas D and trimming were derived from the DNA. The sample carries under 300,000 clones, about 90% recorded once. The entry originates in a study of blood T cell repertoires in COVID-19. Across the whole study: PBMCs, B-cell-depleted T cells, or T cells provided the cDNA or gDNA that made up the material.

V dropped 3 bases and J dropped 2 bases, with 11 bases sitting between them. The CDR3 length is 14 residues. CDR1 and CDR2 (germline): SGHNT, YENEEA. Material: peripheral blood. The TCR was taken from a man in his 60s with acute or convalescent COVID-19. This chain links TRBV11-3 with TRBJ2-7; TRBD1 is a possible D gene (6 bases). The chain's CDR3 is CASSFDRQTYEQYF. CDR3 nucleotides: TGTGCCAGCAGCTTTGACAGGCAAACCTACGAGCAGTACTTC.